What follows is one T cell receptor beta chain and its context. This clonotype was seen a handful of times. Its recognized antigen is unknown. The input lacks base qualities; no much larger clone sits a single base away. Libraries came from multiplex PCR. For sequencing, an Illumina HiSeq 4000 was employed. TCR beta libraries were built with iRepertoire HTBI primers and Arm-PCR amplification of CDR3 regions. Gel purification was performed on PCR products prior to sequencing. The original methods were these. Gene usage analysis of CDR3 amino acid clonotypes used the roughly 62 TRBV and about 15 TRBJ segments found across samples. COPE and FqMerger were used to merge filtered high-quality paired reads into contigs. BLAST was used to align contigs to IMGT TRBV, TRBD and TRBJ reference genes, with CDR3 defined following IMGT. Any clonotype with a frequency above 0.1% was classified as a highly expanded clone. Shannon entropy was used to measure repertoire diversity, and the Gini coefficient was used to measure V-J evenness. Public clonotypes were defined as clonotypes shared by more than one individual. TCRdb reprocessing: public reads trimmed at Q25 with fastp, clones called with MiXCR, in-frame beta chains kept. All rows with the same CDR3 protein become a single entry with the most common DNA and genes. The V and J calls were not made by the authors but by TCRdb's processing. The sample table contains a few hundred thousand distinct CDR3 sequences; only one count was recorded for roughly a quarter of them. The ten biggest clones cover about a quarter of the sample.

The record originates from a study of regulatory T cells in long-lasting Graves disease (dated by TCRdb to the early 2020s). Study-level background: Persistent Graves' disease was defined as persistently positive TSH receptor autoantibodies together with antithyroid drug treatment for over 5 years. This study used TCR sequencing and RNA sequencing of peripheral blood to compare persistent Graves' disease patients against newly diagnosed Graves' disease patients. The study took place in China and was registered as a clinical trial. A total of about 33 samples underwent TCR sequencing, from around 13 patients with persistent Graves' disease and some 20 patients with newly diagnosed Graves' disease. In the clinical cohort, patients with persistent Graves' disease had used antithyroid drugs for an average of about 10.3 years. The full study reports these points: Persistent disease showed preferential use of TRBV28, TRBJ1-2 and TRBJ2-5, whereas newly diagnosed disease favored TRBV20-1 and TRBJ2-1. Persistent Graves' disease patients showed lower TCR Shannon entropy and fewer highly expanded clones than newly diagnosed patients, suggesting clonal expansion. As a limitation, the authors acknowledged that the small sample size may reduce accuracy. Patients with persistent disease shared more public clonotypes (roughly 2,900) than newly diagnosed patients did (more than 900). Only the TCR beta chain was sequenced and analyzed. Because the primary lesion, thyroid tissue, could not be accessed, the study looked at peripheral blood alone.

The label giving this sample's time point can be read as: persistent/refractory GD, antithyroid drugs over 5 years with positive TRAb. For both TCR sequencing and RNA sequencing, RNA was extracted from PBMCs in TRIzol. Graves' disease was diagnosed according to American Thyroid Association guidelines. Recruitment of patients was carried out at an endocrinology department in Xi'an, China. Each patient gave 7 to 9.5 milliliters of peripheral blood, collected in an EDTA anticoagulant tube. Ficoll Paque Plus density gradient separation was used to isolate PBMCs, and no further T cell sorting was performed. An Agilent 2100 Bioanalyzer and agarose gel were used to check RNA quality, and a NanoDrop 2000 was used to measure RNA concentration. The CDR3 contains 15 residues, cysteine and phenylalanine counted. Here the CDR3 DNA is all that survives: 45 bases in frame from base 1. From V the trimming removes 11 bases and from J it removes 0 bases, while the gene matches leave 12 bases of the junction unaccounted for. The germline V gene yields ENHRY for CDR1 and SYGVKD for CDR2.

The clonotype comes from a female donor with Graves disease. The sample here was peripheral blood mononuclear cells (PBMCs), taken when the disease was refractory, from a patient treated with antithyroid drugs. In this chain, TRBV10-3 is recombined with TRBJ1-1; TRBD1 aligns with 7 central bases. DNA sequence: TGTGCCGCTACCGGGACAGAAGGCATGAACACTGAAGCTTTCTTT. Translated, this is CAATGTEGMNTEAFF.